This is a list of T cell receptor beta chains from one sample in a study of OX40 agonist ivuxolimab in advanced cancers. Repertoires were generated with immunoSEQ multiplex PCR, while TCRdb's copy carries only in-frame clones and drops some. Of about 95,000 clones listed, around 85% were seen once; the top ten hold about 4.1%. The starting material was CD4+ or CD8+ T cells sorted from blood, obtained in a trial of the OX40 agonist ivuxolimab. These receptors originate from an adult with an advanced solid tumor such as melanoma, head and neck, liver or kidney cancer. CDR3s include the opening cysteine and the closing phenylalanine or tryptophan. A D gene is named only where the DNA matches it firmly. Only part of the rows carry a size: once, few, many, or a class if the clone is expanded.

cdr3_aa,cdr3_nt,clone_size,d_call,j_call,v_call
CASSLGQFNTEAFF,TGCGCCAGCAGCCTGGGACAATTCAACACTGAAGCTTTCTTT,.,.,TRBJ1-1,TRBV4-1
CATSSTSLPVETQYF,TGTGCCACCAGCAGCACTAGCCTCCCCGTAGAGACCCAGTACTTC,.,.,TRBJ2-5,TRBV15
CASSLAWTGVTGELFF,TGTGCCAGCAGCTTAGCTTGGACAGGGGTCACCGGGGAGCTGTTTTTT,.,TRBD1,TRBJ2-2,TRBV7-2
CASSDDVGQGAGEQYF,TGTGCCAGCAGCGACGACGTAGGGCAGGGGGCTGGAGAGCAGTACTTC,.,TRBD1,TRBJ2-7,TRBV7-9
CASSFGPRNSPLHF,TGTGCCAGCAGCTTTGGCCCCAGGAATTCACCCCTCCACTTT,once,.,TRBJ1-6,TRBV7-9
CASSLGTQPQHF,TGTGCCAGCAGCTTAGGTACTCAGCCCCAGCATTTT,few,.,TRBJ1-5,TRBV7-9
CASSSARGPFSGNTIYF,TGTGCCAGCAGCTCGGCAAGGGGCCCTTTCTCTGGAAACACCATATATTTT,.,.,TRBJ1-3,TRBV5-8
CAWRLTLNYGYTF,TGTGCCTGGAGGTTGACACTTAACTATGGCTACACCTTC,.,.,TRBJ1-2,TRBV30
CASSMDRVKAMNTEAFF,TGTGCCAGCAGTATGGACAGGGTTAAGGCCATGAACACTGAAGCTTTCTTT,.,TRBD1,TRBJ1-1,TRBV2
CASSQEGTSEETQYF,TGCGCCAGCAGCCAGGAAGGGACTAGCGAAGAGACCCAGTACTTC,.,TRBD2,TRBJ2-5,TRBV4-1
CASSEGFAEWGGAGAFF,TGTGCCAGCAGTGAAGGGTTCGCCGAATGGGGGGGGGCTGGAGCTTTCTTT,.,.,TRBJ1-1,TRBV2
CASSLERADSAEQYF,TGTGCCAGCAGCTTGGAGCGGGCGGATTCGGCCGAGCAGTACTTC,.,.,TRBJ2-7,TRBV7-2
CASSRDGYEQYF,TGTGCCAGCAGTCGGGACGGCTACGAGCAGTACTTC,.,.,TRBJ2-7,TRBV11-2
CASSEAKNIQYF,TGTGCCAGCAGTGAAGCCAAAAACATTCAGTACTTC,.,.,TRBJ2-4,TRBV6-1
CAWSSGVRDTDTQYF,TGTGCCTGGAGCAGCGGGGTTCGAGACACAGATACGCAGTATTTT,.,TRBD2,TRBJ2-3,TRBV30
CASSSAGGGHEQYF,TGTGCCAGCAGCTCCGCGGGAGGGGGACACGAGCAGTACTTC,.,TRBD2,TRBJ2-7,TRBV13
CASSEDAYNEQFF,TGTGCCAGCAGTGAGGACGCCTACAATGAGCAGTTCTTC,.,.,TRBJ2-1,TRBV6-1
CASSQPGRRPKVTEAFF,TGCGCCAGCAGCCAGCCCGGACGGCGTCCGAAGGTCACTGAAGCTTTCTTT,.,.,TRBJ1-1,TRBV4-1
CASSRGGNQPQHF,TGTGCCAGCAGCCGCGGGGGGAATCAGCCCCAGCATTTT,.,.,TRBJ1-5,TRBV7-2
CASSMSRAAQNTQYF,TGTGCCAGTAGTATGTCCCGCGCAGCCCAAAATACGCAGTATTTT,few,.,TRBJ2-3,TRBV19
CSVERKNRGDEQFF,TGCAGCGTTGAAAGAAAAAACAGGGGGGATGAGCAGTTCTTC,.,TRBD1,TRBJ2-1,TRBV29-1
CASSVGGLGNTIYF,TGTGCCAGCAGCGTGGGGGGGCTTGGAAACACCATATATTTT,.,.,TRBJ1-3,TRBV9
CASTPSLSDTQYF,TGTGCCAGCACCCCCAGCCTATCAGATACGCAGTATTTT,.,.,TRBJ2-3,TRBV27
CASSEYVATYEQYF,TGTGCCAGCAGTGAATACGTTGCGACCTACGAGCAGTACTTC,.,.,TRBJ2-7,TRBV25-1
CASSKMGNSYEQYF,TGTGCCAGTAGTAAGATGGGGAACTCCTACGAGCAGTACTTC,.,.,TRBJ2-7,TRBV19
CASSRPDSYEQYF,TGTGCCAGCAGCCGCCCCGACTCCTACGAGCAGTACTTC,.,.,TRBJ2-7,TRBV11-3
CASSQTAGTQTGELFF,TGTGCCAGCAGTCAAACAGCCGGGACACAGACCGGGGAGCTGTTTTTT,.,.,TRBJ2-2,TRBV28
CASSLELREVDEQFF,TGTGCCAGCAGCTTAGAGTTGCGGGAGGTGGATGAGCAGTTCTTC,.,TRBD2,TRBJ2-1,TRBV7-8
CASSQGDRGDIQYF,TGCGCCAGCAGCCAAGGGGACAGGGGGGACATTCAGTACTTC,few,TRBD1,TRBJ2-4,TRBV4-3
CASSSGELNNEQFF,TGTGCCAGCAGTTCTGGGGAGCTCAACAATGAGCAGTTCTTC,few,.,TRBJ2-1,TRBV7-2
CASSFTLFAGTKTYEQYF,TGTGCCAGCAGCTTCACCCTATTCGCCGGGACTAAAACCTACGAGCAGTACTTC,.,TRBD2,TRBJ2-7,TRBV11-3
CASSLGMNTEAFF,TGTGCCAGCAGCTTGGGGATGAACACTGAAGCTTTCTTT,.,.,TRBJ1-1,TRBV7-9
CASSYGQTSGNTIYF,TGTGCCAGCAGTTACGGACAGACCTCTGGAAACACCATATATTTT,once,.,TRBJ1-3,TRBV6-6
CAWNRDTGELFF,TGTGCCTGGAATAGAGATACCGGGGAGCTGTTTTTT,.,.,TRBJ2-2,TRBV30
CATSREGGYQPQHF,TGTGCCACCAGCAGAGAAGGTGGCTATCAGCCCCAGCATTTT,.,.,TRBJ1-5,TRBV15
CSASDQETQYF,TGCAGTGCTAGCGACCAAGAGACCCAGTACTTC,.,.,TRBJ2-5,TRBV20-1
CAISTSDEAEQYF,TGTGCCATCAGTACTAGCGACGAGGCCGAGCAGTACTTC,.,TRBD2,TRBJ2-7,TRBV6-5
CASSLTRDGRWEQYF,TGTGCCAGCAGCTTAACGAGGGACGGGAGGTGGGAGCAGTACTTC,.,TRBD2,TRBJ2-7,TRBV7-2
CASSQGGGGNQPQHF,TGTGCCAGCAGCCAAGGAGGAGGGGGGAATCAGCCCCAGCATTTT,.,.,TRBJ1-5,TRBV9
CASSFGQAEAFF,TGTGCCAGCTCGTTCGGACAGGCTGAAGCTTTCTTT,.,TRBD1,TRBJ1-1,TRBV18
CASSLGDRSYEQYF,TGTGCCAGCAGCTTAGGAGACAGGTCCTACGAGCAGTACTTC,.,.,TRBJ2-7,TRBV11-3
CASRGADSYNEQFF,TGTGCCAGCAGGGGGGCGGACTCCTACAATGAGCAGTTCTTC,.,.,TRBJ2-1,TRBV6-5
CASSQGRGGRLAKNIQYF,TGCGCCAGCAGCCAAGGGAGGGGGGGAAGGTTAGCCAAAAACATTCAGTACTTC,.,.,TRBJ2-4,TRBV4-1
CASTPREASYEQYF,TGTGCCAGTACCCCGCGGGAGGCATCCTACGAGCAGTACTTC,.,TRBD2,TRBJ2-7,TRBV19
CASSTSIEGEKLFF,TGTGCCAGCAGCACCAGTATTGAGGGGGAAAAACTGTTTTTT,.,.,TRBJ1-4,TRBV9